These 17 T cell receptor beta chains originate from one sample sequenced in a study of early T cells in non-severe SARS-CoV-2 infection. TCRdb reprocessed the 5' RACE reads via MiXCR and lists one record per CDR3 protein. The sample lists roughly 81,000 distinct CDR3 sequences; roughly 6% were seen once. The specimen sequenced was whole blood. The receptors derive from an adult who was a healthcare worker with PCR-confirmed SARS-CoV-2 infection or an uninfected control (not recorded which).

The chain is built from TRBV9 and TRBJ1-3; 7 nucleotides align to TRBD1. CDR3 length equals 15 residues. With V trimmed by 4 bases and J by 0 bases, 4 bases remained unmatched. Per germline, CDR1 SGDLS and CDR2 YYNGEE. The CDR3 spells CASSSGTASGNTIYF. DNA for the CDR3: TGTGCCAGCAGCTCCGGGACAGCCTCTGGAAACACCATATATTTT.

The table lists this clonotype with a few counts. This rearrangement joins TRBV6-1 to TRBJ1-2; maybe TRBD1 (5 bases). The CDR3 is 12 residues long. Germline CDR1 and CDR2: MNHNS and SASEGT. The V end lost 4 bases, the J end lost 4 bases, and 7 bases lay between the germline ends. CDR3 bases: TGTGCCAGCAGTGGACAGCTCTATGGCTACACCTTC. Translated: CASSGQLYGYTF.

In this sample, this clonotype turned up many times. The chain employs TRBV20-1 and TRBJ2-1; D is possibly TRBD2 (7 bases). The ends were cut back, 6 bases at V and 0 bases at J, with 15 bases in the middle. Germline CDR1 reads DFQATT; CDR2 reads SNEGSKA (reference sequence). The CDR3 contains 15 residues. The CDR3 is CSADSGESSYNEQFF. CDR3 DNA: TGCAGTGCGGACAGCGGGGAGAGCTCCTACAATGAGCAGTTCTTC.

This clonotype has more than one count but fewer than ten. This chain connects TRBV10-3 to TRBJ2-1; 7 positions agree with TRBD2. CDR1 and CDR2 from the germline V gene are ENHRY and SYGVKD. There are 15 residues in the CDR3. With V trimmed by 10 bases and J by 0 bases, 9 bases remained unmatched. This CDR3 reads CATKQAGNSYNEQFF. CDR3 coding DNA: TGTGCCACCAAACAAGCGGGGAACTCCTACAATGAGCAGTTCTTC.

Comments on this clonotype: A single base separates this from a much larger clone, so it may be a read error. The V call is TRBV13, the J call TRBJ1-5, with D unclear. CDR3 size: 13 residues. V was shortened by 2 bases and J by 2 bases, with 4 bases between the two germline ends. Germline CDR1 is PRHDT and CDR2 is FYEKMQ (reference sequence). CDR3 region: CASSLCGNQPQHF. In DNA, the CDR3 is TGTGCCAGCAGCTTATGCGGCAATCAGCCCCAGCATTTT.

This clonotype was seen only a few times. This chain links TRBV5-1 with TRBJ2-1, with D possibly matching TRBD2 (7 bases). CDR1 is SGHRS, CDR2 YFSETQ, per germline. The CDR3 runs to 15 residues. Trimming shortened V by 7 bases and J by 4 bases, and 18 bases separated the two germline ends. The DNA of the CDR3 is TGCGCCAGCTTTATGGCGGGGGCTACGTACAATGAGCAGTTCTTC. Its translation: CASFMAGATYNEQFF.

This rearrangement joins TRBV5-1 to TRBJ2-6; D call uncertain. Per germline, CDR1 SGHRS and CDR2 YFSETQ. V was clipped by 2 bases and J by 0 bases, with 6 bases between them. This CDR3 comprises 15 residues. CDR3 DNA: TGCGCCAGCAGCTTAACAATCTCTGGGGCCAACGTCCTGACTTTC. This translates into CASSLTISGANVLTF.

The sample holds a few counts of this clonotype. V is TRBV12-3 or TRBV12-4 and J is TRBJ2-3; 7 nucleotides match TRBD1. The CDR3 has 14 amino acids. The junction had 5 bases not matched to a gene; V was cut back by 6 bases and J by 2 bases. In DNA form, the CDR3 reads TGTGCCAGCAGCAACGGACAGGCCACAGATACGCAGTATTTT. Amino acids: CASSNGQATDTQYF.

This clonotype appeared many times. The chain recombines TRBV4-2 with TRBJ2-2, with D uncertain. Germline lookup yields CDR1 LGHNA and CDR2 YNFKEQ. The CDR3 is made up of 15 amino acids. V was cut by 0 bases and J by 0 bases, with 5 bases left in between. The CDR3, as DNA: TGTGCCAGCAGCCAAGATCACCCGAACACCGGGGAGCTGTTTTTT. Its translation: CASSQDHPNTGELFF.

This clonotype appeared a few times. J is TRBJ1-1 and V is TRBV28; TRBD1 might be the D (6 bases). The germline V gene encodes CDR1 MDHEN and CDR2 SYDVKM. Between the trimmed V and J ends, which lost 2 bases and 8 bases, there was a span of 9 bases. CDR3 length: 12 amino acids. CDR3 amino acids: CASSLTGGEAFF. DNA for the CDR3: TGTGCCAGCAGTTTAACTGGGGGCGAAGCTTTCTTT.

This clonotype was detected many times. The CDR3 DNA is TGCGCCAGCAGCTTGGATGGACAGGGGTCTAAAGGAAACACCATATATTTT. It yields the protein CASSLDGQGSKGNTIYF. The chain couples TRBV5-1 to TRBJ1-3, with 9 bases identical to TRBD1. Unmatched junction bases numbered 8, after V lost 0 bases and J lost 4 bases. The CDR3 sequence is 17 residues long. Germline CDR1 reads SGHRS; CDR2 reads YFSETQ.

This clonotype was picked up many times. V is TRBV7-8 and J is TRBJ2-3; D not certain. CDR1 SGHVS and CDR2 FQNEAQ come from the germline V gene. This CDR3 has 14 residues. V was trimmed by 1 base and J by 2 bases, leaving 7 bases between them. CDR3 in amino acids: CASSLGPNTDTQYF. CDR3 bases: TGTGCCAGCAGCTTAGGACCAAACACAGATACGCAGTATTTT.

As for this clonotype: At one boundary the junction diverges from the germline segment, which might be a read error. The V call is TRBV2, the J call TRBJ2-3; either TRBD1 or TRBD2 may fit D (6 bases each). The CDR3 sequence is 14 residues long. Germline V gene lookup returns CDR1 SNHLY and CDR2 FYNNEI. DNA for the CDR3: TGTGTCAGCAGTAGGGGGACTGGGACAGATACGCAGTATTTT. Its translation is CVSSRGTGTDTQYF.

This clonotype was observed at least ten times. The chain has TRBV18 and TRBJ1-1; unclear D gene. The length of the CDR3 is 16 residues. Germline CDR1 reads KGHSH; CDR2 reads LQKENI. Trimming took off 0 bases at V and 4 bases at J, with 15 bases between the two ends. CDR3 loop: CASSPPGRSGSTEAFF. CDR3 sequence (DNA): TGTGCCAGCTCACCACCCGGGCGCTCGGGGTCCACTGAAGCTTTCTTT. Based on the CDR3 plus reference TRBV18 and TRBJ1-1, the full variable domain is NAGVMQNPRHLVRRRGQEARLRCSPMKGHSHVYWYRQLPEEGLKFMVYLQKENIIDESGMPKERFSAEFPKEGPSILRIQQVVRGDSAAYFCASSPPGRSGSTEAFFGQGTRLTVV.

In this sample, this clonotype turned up a few times. The chain carries TRBV7-2 and TRBJ1-1, with TRBD1 matching 8 bases. J lost 0 bases, V lost 3 bases, and 6 bases had no gene match. The CDR3 is 16 residues long. Per the germline V gene, CDR1 is SGHTA and CDR2 is FQGNSA. The chain's CDR3 is CASSLGTGHMNTEAFF. The CDR3 DNA reads as TGTGCCAGCAGCTTGGGGACAGGACACATGAACACTGAAGCTTTCTTT.

The chain combines TRBV20-1 with TRBJ2-1; 7 bases are shared with TRBD2. CDR1 and CDR2 (germline): DFQATT, SNEGSKA (reference sequence). After removal of 0 bases from V and 5 bases from J, the junction contained 4 bases not matched to a gene. This CDR3 comprises 14 residues. CDR3 protein: CSARDVAGDNEQFF. CDR3 sequence (DNA): TGCAGTGCTAGAGATGTGGCGGGGGACAATGAGCAGTTCTTC.

There are many counts of this clonotype. The V call is TRBV7-9, the J call TRBJ1-6, with D maybe TRBD1 (5 bases). The germline CDR1 and CDR2 sequences are SEHNR and FQNEAQ (reference sequence). V was cut by 8 bases and J by 10 bases, with 15 bases left in between. The CDR3 has 13 residues. For the CDR3, the DNA is TGTGCCAGCGGACCGCCAGGGATGTCACCCCTCCACTTT. The encoded protein is CASGPPGMSPLHF.